This T cell receptor beta chain was sequenced during a study of T cells in Graves' hyperthyroidism and ophthalmopathy. Amplified TCR beta CDR3 regions derived from RNA transcripts. HTBI primers were used for first-round RT-PCR of the TCR CDR3. TCRdb reprocessed the multiplex PCR reads via MiXCR and lists one record per CDR3 protein. The data show some 570,000 distinct CDR3 sequences, 12% to 15% seen once. The CDR3 totals 16 residues. The germline V gene has CDR1 MRHNA and CDR2 SNTAGT. V was pared by 0 bases and J by 5 bases, with 7 bases of the junction left unmatched. This clonotype was observed a handful of times.

The chain uses TRBV6-4 and TRBJ2-1, with 7 nucleotides matching TRBD1. This TCR derives from a woman under 30 with Graves' ophthalmopathy. Sequencing used blood. The CDR3 protein is CASSDSKGGEHNEQFF. For the CDR3, the DNA is TGTGCCAGCAGTGACTCTAAAGGGGGCGAACACAATGAGCAGTTCTTC.